This T cell receptor (beta chain) was observed in a study of Graves' ophthalmopathy and Graves' hyperthyroidism. Study-level information: Peripheral blood sampling preceded any treatment and occurred at initial diagnosis. General study findings and limits: Blood also held most thyroid clonotypes expanded above 0.001 frequency.

CDR1 MNHEY and CDR2 SVGAGI come from the germline V gene. The V end was cut by 0 bases, the J end by 0 bases, with 14 bases between. This CDR3 has 17 residues. About this clonotype: Its antigen is unidentified.

The TCR beta CDR3 regions underwent amplification from RNA transcripts. First-round RT-PCR used HTBI primers; second-round multiplex PCR followed. TCRdb reprocessed the multiplex PCR reads with MiXCR, giving one entry per CDR3 protein. The data hold over 450,000 distinct CDR3 sequences, with approximately 15% observed a single time. With a duration under 3 months, ophthalmopathy in the donors showed moderate-to-severe activity, CAS ≥3 and NOSPECS ≥4. V usage is TRBV6-5 and J usage is TRBJ2-5; the D is unclear. The sequenced sample was blood. This clonotype was sampled from a woman under 40 with Graves' ophthalmopathy. CDR3 in DNA: TGTGCCAGCAGTTACTCTCGCTCTCAACGGTACCAAGAGACCCAGTACTTC. Its translation: CASSYSRSQRYQETQYF.